One sample yielded the 14 T cell receptor beta chains listed below, sequenced in a study of T cell changes during pregnancy in multiple sclerosis. Libraries were prepared by immunoSEQ multiplex PCR; TCRdb keeps only in-frame clonotypes and omits some of them. The data show 35,000 to 45,000 clones, roughly 91% seen once. The sequences come from CD4+ T cells from peripheral blood mononuclear cells, collected in the second trimester of pregnancy. The origin of the receptors is a female donor in good health, enrolled as a control in a pregnancy study.

This sequence joins TRBV19 and TRBJ2-1; 7 bases line up with TRBD2. With 2 bases clipped from V and 7 bases from J, the junction kept 2 bases outside the gene matches. Looked up from germline, CDR1 is LNHDA and CDR2 is SQIVND (reference sequence). The length of the CDR3 is 13 residues. As DNA, the CDR3 is TGTGCCAGTAGTATACAGGGAGGGAATGAGCAGTTCTTC. It codes for CASSIQGGNEQFF.

The rearrangement joins TRBV7-2 to TRBJ1-5; D unresolved. Looked up from germline, CDR1 is SGHTA and CDR2 is FQGNSA. The V and J ends lost 4 bases and 11 bases respectively, with 15 bases between them. CDR3 length: 13 residues. CDR3: CASSSSASLAQHF. For the CDR3, the DNA is TGTGCCAGCAGCTCTTCTGCAAGTTTAGCCCAGCATTTT. The full variable domain, with the rest looked up from reference TRBV7-2 and TRBJ1-5, is GAGVSQSPSNKVTEKGKDVELRCDPISGHTALYWYRQSLGQGLEFLIYFQGNSAPDKSGLPSDRFSAERTGGSVSTLTIQRTQQEDSAVYLCASSSSASLAQHFGDGTRLSIL.

The chain is built from TRBV21-1 and TRBJ1-2. TRBV21-1 is a documented pseudogene. This CDR3 spans 12 amino acids. The CDR3 sequence: CARRVPDYGYTF. CDR3 in DNA: TGTGCCAGGAGGGTTCCGGACTATGGCTACACCTTC.

DNA for the CDR3: TGTGCCAGCAGCATCGAGACAGGGACCATATATTTT. Translating it yields CASSIETGTIYF. The chain has TRBV7-8 and TRBJ1-3, with 7 bases aligning to TRBD1. V shed 5 bases, J shed 10 bases, and the junction held 5 bases outside the gene matches. Germline V gene lookup returns CDR1 SGHVS and CDR2 FQNEAQ. This CDR3 has 12 amino acids.

The chain carries TRBV7-9 and TRBJ2-3, with 10 bases that match TRBD1. This CDR3 comprises 15 residues. The V gene end was trimmed by 2 bases and the J gene end by 2 bases; junction bases not matched to a gene: 1. Per germline, CDR1 SEHNR and CDR2 FQNEAQ (reference sequence). The CDR3 sequence is CASSLRQGATDTQYF. The CDR3 DNA follows: TGTGCCAGCAGCTTAAGACAGGGGGCCACAGATACGCAGTATTTT.

The J gene is TRBJ2-1, the V gene TRBV18; 8 bases are a match to TRBD2. The CDR3 extends over 15 amino acids. Germline V gene lookup returns CDR1 KGHSH and CDR2 LQKENI. The V gene end was trimmed by 3 bases and the J gene end by 9 bases; junction bases not matched to a gene: 10. The CDR3 DNA is TGTGCCAGCTCACCCTTGCGGGAGGCCTCTGGTGAGCAGTTCTTC. This sequence encodes CASSPLREASGEQFF.

This chain uses TRBV19 with TRBJ1-2, with 10 bases aligning to TRBD1. This CDR3 contains 14 residues. From germline, CDR1 is LNHDA and CDR2 SQIVND (reference sequence). Germline trimming cut 6 bases from V and 8 bases from J; bases unmatched to any gene: 9. The CDR3 nucleotides are TGTGCCAGTAGCGTTGACAGGGGGCTTAACGGCTACACCTTC. It codes for CASSVDRGLNGYTF. The variable domain in full, with the rest retrieved from reference TRBV19 and TRBJ1-2, is DGGITQSPKYLFRKEGQNVTLSCEQNLNHDAMYWYRQDPGQGLRLIYYSQIVNDFQKGDIAEGYSVSREKKESFPLTVTSAQKNPTAFYLCASSVDRGLNGYTFGSGTRLTVV.

The chain combines TRBV7-6 with TRBJ2-1; D possibly corresponds to TRBD2 (5 bases). V lost 4 bases, J lost 15 bases, and 19 bases lay in between. The CDR3 consists of 13 residues. Looked up from germline, CDR1 is SGHVS and CDR2 is FNYEAQ. The CDR3 DNA is TGTGCCAGCAGCTCCGCCGAGGCCCGGAGGTGGTTCTTC. Amino acids: CASSSAEARRWFF. Looking up the rest from reference TRBV7-6 and TRBJ2-1 gives the full variable domain: GAGVSQSPRYKVTKRGQDVALRCDPISGHVSLYWYRQALGQGPEFLTYFNYEAQQDKSGLPNDRFSAERPEGSISTLTIQRTEQRDSAMYRCASSSAEARRWFFGPGTRLTVL.

This clone showed up just a few times. V usage is TRBV4-1 and J usage is TRBJ1-2; TRBD1 is a possible D gene (5 bases). The germline V gene encodes CDR1 MGHRA and CDR2 YSYEKL. The CDR3 extends over 13 amino acids. Trimming took off 2 bases at V and 8 bases at J, with 12 bases between the two ends. The CDR3 bases are TGCGCCAGCAGCCAAACCAGGGCCGGCGGCTACACCTTC. It translates to CASSQTRAGGYTF.

The chain recombines TRBV2 with TRBJ1-6; tentatively, D is TRBD1 (6 bases). Trimming shortened V by 8 bases and J by 9 bases, and 11 bases separated the two germline ends. The CDR3 contains 12 residues. Per germline, CDR1 SNHLY and CDR2 FYNNEI. CDR3 sequence reads: CASGRGASPLHF. Here the CDR3 DNA reads TGTGCCAGCGGGAGGGGGGCTTCACCCCTCCACTTT.

This clone occurred once. The rearrangement uses TRBV7-9 and TRBJ2-1; D call uncertain. CDR1 SEHNR and CDR2 FQNEAQ come from the germline V gene (reference sequence). The V end lost 3 bases, the J end lost 3 bases, and 3 bases lay between the germline ends. This CDR3 has 12 amino acids. As DNA, the CDR3 is TGTGCCAGCAGCTTGTACTACAATGAGCAGTTCTTC. It specifies CASSLYYNEQFF.

The V call is TRBV7-9, the J call TRBJ2-3; D is ambiguous. Germline V lookup: CDR1 SEHNR, CDR2 FQNEAQ (reference sequence). The germline V and J ends were trimmed by 6 bases and 2 bases, with 15 bases remaining between them. This CDR3 region has 15 residues. The CDR3 protein is CASSTRGTPTDTQYF. For the CDR3, the DNA is TGTGCCAGCAGTACGAGAGGAACCCCCACAGATACGCAGTATTTT. The whole variable domain, filled in from reference TRBV7-9 and TRBJ2-3, reads DTGVSQNPRHKITKRGQNVTFRCDPISEHNRLYWYRQTLGQGPEFLTYFQNEAQLEKSRLLSDRFSAERPKGSFSTLEIQRTEQGDSAMYLCASSTRGTPTDTQYFGPGTRLTVL.

The chain has TRBV28 and TRBJ2-1; D gene ambiguous. Trimming shortened V by 7 bases and J by 0 bases, and 7 bases separated the two germline ends. The CDR3 spans 13 residues. Germline loops: CDR1 MDHEN, CDR2 SYDVKM. CDR3 region: CASTGDSYNEQFF. The CDR3 nucleotides read TGTGCCAGCACCGGAGACTCCTACAATGAGCAGTTCTTC.

The chain is built from TRBV11-2 and TRBJ2-7; a possible D gene is TRBD2 (6 bases). Trimming stripped 5 bases from V and 0 bases from J, with 14 bases between. Germline CDR1 and CDR2: SGHAT and FQNNGV. The CDR3 spans 15 residues. CDR3 coding DNA: TGTGCCAGCAGCGGCTACAGGAGGGACTCCTACGAGCAGTACTTC. Amino acids: CASSGYRRDSYEQYF.